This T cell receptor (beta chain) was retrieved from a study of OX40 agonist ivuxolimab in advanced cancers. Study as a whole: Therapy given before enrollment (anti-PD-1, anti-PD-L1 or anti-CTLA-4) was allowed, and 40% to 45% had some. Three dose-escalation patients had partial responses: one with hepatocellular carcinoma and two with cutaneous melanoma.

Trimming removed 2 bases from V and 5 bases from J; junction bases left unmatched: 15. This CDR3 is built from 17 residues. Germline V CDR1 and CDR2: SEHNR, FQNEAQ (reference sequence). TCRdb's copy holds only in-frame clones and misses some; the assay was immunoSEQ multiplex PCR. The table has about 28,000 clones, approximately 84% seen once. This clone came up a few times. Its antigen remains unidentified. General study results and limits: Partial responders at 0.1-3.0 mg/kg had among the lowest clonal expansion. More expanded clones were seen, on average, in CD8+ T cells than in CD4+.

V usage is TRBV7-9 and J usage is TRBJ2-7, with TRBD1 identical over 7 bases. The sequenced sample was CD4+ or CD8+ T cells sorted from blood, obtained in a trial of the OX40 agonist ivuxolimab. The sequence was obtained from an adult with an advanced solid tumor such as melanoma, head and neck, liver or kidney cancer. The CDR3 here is CASSLPRTGVNTNEQYF. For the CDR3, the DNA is TGTGCCAGCAGCTTACCTCGAACAGGGGTCAACACCAACGAGCAGTACTTC.